One sample yielded the 15 T cell receptor beta chains listed below, sequenced in a study of cytomegalovirus exposure and HLA in healthy donors. PCR primers comprised 60 Vbeta and 13 Jbeta primers. Generated by immunoSEQ multiplex PCR, the TCRdb table keeps only in-frame clones and is missing some. The table records 130,000 to 150,000 clones, 78% of them present only once. The sample consisted of PBMCs. These receptors came from a female donor in good health and CMV-seronegative.

This clone was counted between two and nine times. Relative to the germline gene, one junction end is altered; a read error may explain this. The chain has TRBV7-9 and TRBJ2-3; 9 bases agree with TRBD2. CDR3 length: 18 residues. Germline CDR1 SEHNR, CDR2 FQNEAQ (reference sequence). DNA for the CDR3: TGTTCCAGCAGCCCCACGACTAGCGGTCTATCTAGCACAGATACGCAGTATTTT. This translates into CSSSPTTSGLSSTDTQYF.

The chain employs TRBV18 and TRBJ1-2, with 12 bases lining up with TRBD1. This CDR3 has 16 residues. After removal of 3 bases from V and 4 bases from J, the junction contained 6 bases not matched to a gene. Germline CDR1 and CDR2: KGHSH and LQKENI. CDR3 nucleotides: TGTGCCAGCTCACCTTGGGACAGGGGGCTTGGCTATGGCTACACCTTC. Its translation: CASSPWDRGLGYGYTF.

This clone was detected only a few times. The gene calls are TRBV4-1 and TRBJ1-1, with D perhaps matching TRBD1 (6 bases). V was shortened by 4 bases and J by 2 bases, with 14 bases between the two germline ends. Germline V CDR1 and CDR2: MGHRA, YSYEKL. This CDR3 has 15 amino acids. The CDR3 protein is CASSPYSGVNTEAFF. The CDR3 DNA reads as TGCGCCAGCAGCCCCTATTCAGGGGTTAACACTGAAGCTTTCTTT.

On this clone itself: Other DNA sequences in the same sample also yield this CDR3. The gene calls are TRBV6-5 and TRBJ1-2; the match to TRBD1 covers 7 bases. Germline CDR1 and CDR2: MNHEY and SVGAGI. This CDR3 spans 16 amino acids. Trimming took 3 bases from V and 2 from J; bases not matched to a gene: 9. The CDR3 reads CASSYTRSRGNYGYTF. The CDR3 coding sequence is TGTGCCAGCAGTTATACCCGAAGCAGGGGGAACTATGGCTACACCTTC.

This clone was seen more than once but under ten times. CDR3 loop: CATRSRTLGYTF. The DNA for the CDR3 is TGTGCCACCCGCTCGAGGACTCTTGGCTACACCTTC. V gene TRBV6-1 combines with J gene TRBJ1-2; no clear D. The CDR3 runs 12 residues. The germline V and J ends were trimmed by 10 bases and 7 bases, with 16 bases remaining between them. Germline-derived CDR1 and CDR2 are MNHNS and SASEGT.

The chain carries TRBV9 and TRBJ2-7; 8 bases line up with TRBD1. Unmatched junction bases numbered 8, after V lost 3 bases and J lost 3 bases. CDR1 is SGDLS and CDR2 is YYNGEE in the germline V gene. This CDR3 comprises 15 residues. The CDR3 DNA reads TGTGCCAGCAGCGCCGGGACAGGAATCGGCTACGAGCAGTACTTC. Its protein is CASSAGTGIGYEQYF.

V usage is TRBV19 and J usage is TRBJ2-1, with 12 bases identical to TRBD2. The V segment lost 3 bases and the J segment 5 bases; nucleotides outside the gene matches: 14. CDR3 length: 19 amino acids. From germline, CDR1 is LNHDA and CDR2 SQIVND (reference sequence). The CDR3 reads CASSIRTSGTLLEHNEQFF. The CDR3 nucleotides read TGTGCCAGTAGTATCAGGACTAGCGGGACTTTACTTGAACACAATGAGCAGTTCTTC. Looking up the rest from reference TRBV19 and TRBJ2-1 gives the full variable domain: DGGITQSPKYLFRKEGQNVTLSCEQNLNHDAMYWYRQDPGQGLRLIYYSQIVNDFQKGDIAEGYSVSREKKESFPLTVTSAQKNPTAFYLCASSIRTSGTLLEHNEQFFGPGTRLTVL.

In this sample, this clone turned up a few times. The chain uses TRBV4-1 and TRBJ1-4, with 7 bases that match TRBD1. Germline CDR1 MGHRA, CDR2 YSYEKL. This CDR3 is built from 15 residues. The junction had 7 bases not matched to a gene; V was cut back by 6 bases and J by 3 bases. The CDR3: CASSKGAGANEKLFF. CDR3 sequence (DNA): TGCGCCAGCAGTAAGGGGGCGGGTGCTAATGAAAAACTGTTTTTT.

This clone was counted a few times. The CDR3 coding sequence is TGCGCCAGCAGCCTAGATGTAGCGGGTAATTACAATGAGCAGTTCTTC. This sequence encodes CASSLDVAGNYNEQFF. The chain uses TRBV4-3 and TRBJ2-1; 7 bases agree with TRBD2. This CDR3 has 16 residues. Germline V lookup: CDR1 LGHNA, CDR2 YSLEER. J gave up 4 bases and V 4 bases, and 10 bases lay outside the gene matches.

The V call is TRBV15, the J call TRBJ2-7; 7 nucleotides match TRBD1. CDR3 size: 16 residues. V lost 1 base to trimming and J lost 7 bases; unmatched junction nucleotides: 13. The germline V gene encodes CDR1 LNHNV and CDR2 YYDKDF (reference sequence). The CDR3 DNA reads TGTGCCACCAGCAGAGGAATGAGGGGACAGATTGGAGAGCAGTACTTC. Amino acid sequence: CATSRGMRGQIGEQYF.

The J gene is TRBJ2-2, the V gene TRBV5-4; maybe TRBD2 (6 bases). This CDR3 contains 15 residues. CDR1 and CDR2 (germline): SGHNT, YYREEE (reference sequence). The V end was cut by 1 base, the J end by 3 bases, with 10 bases between. The CDR3, as DNA: TGTGCCAGCAGCTTGTTGGGCGGGGACACCGGGGAGCTGTTTTTT. As protein: CASSLLGGDTGELFF.

Regarding this clone: Mismatch with germline at one junction end may stem from a read error. V and J are TRBV7-7 and TRBJ2-5; 8 positions match TRBD1. CDR3 length: 17 amino acids. CDR1 SSHAT and CDR2 FNYEAQ come from the germline V gene (reference sequence). Here the CDR3 reads CASSLKWAGGGKETQYF. For the CDR3, the DNA is TGTGCTAGCAGCTTAAAATGGGCAGGGGGCGGAAAAGAGACCCAGTACTTC.

This chain connects TRBV5-4 to TRBJ1-3; perhaps TRBD1 as D (5 bases). The V gene lost 4 bases and the J gene lost 0 bases, with 17 bases spanning the gap. The germline V gene encodes CDR1 SGHNT and CDR2 YYREEE (reference sequence). CDR3 length: 17 residues. CDR3 nucleotide sequence: TGTGCCAGCAGCCTCGGGGGGACTAAGAGCTCTGGAAACACCATATATTTT. This gives the protein CASSLGGTKSSGNTIYF. Combining the CDR3 with reference TRBV5-4 and TRBJ1-3 gives the whole variable domain ETGVTQSPTHLIKTRGQQVTLRCSSQSGHNTVSWYQQALGQGPQFIFQYYREEENGRGNFPPRFSGLQFPNYSSELNVNALELDDSALYLCASSLGGTKSSGNTIYFGEGSWLTVV.

This clone was found once. The V and J genes are TRBV19 and TRBJ1-2; D might be TRBD1 (6 bases). The CDR3 runs to 13 residues. In germline, CDR1 is LNHDA, CDR2 SQIVND (reference sequence). Trimming pared 4 bases from V and 7 bases from J, leaving 13 bases between. This CDR3 reads CASSTSGVVGYTF. The CDR3 bases are TGTGCCAGTAGTACTTCAGGGGTGGTTGGCTACACCTTC.

This sequence joins TRBV11-2 and TRBJ2-7, with a possible D match to TRBD2 (5 bases). This CDR3 region has 16 residues. Deletions cut 0 bases from V and 6 bases from J, with 18 bases between. The germline CDR1 and CDR2 sequences are SGHAT and FQNNGV. CDR3 bases: TGTGCCAGCAGCTTAGAGTGGCGGGCTTCGGCGGGCGAGCAGTACTTC. It yields the protein CASSLEWRASAGEQYF.